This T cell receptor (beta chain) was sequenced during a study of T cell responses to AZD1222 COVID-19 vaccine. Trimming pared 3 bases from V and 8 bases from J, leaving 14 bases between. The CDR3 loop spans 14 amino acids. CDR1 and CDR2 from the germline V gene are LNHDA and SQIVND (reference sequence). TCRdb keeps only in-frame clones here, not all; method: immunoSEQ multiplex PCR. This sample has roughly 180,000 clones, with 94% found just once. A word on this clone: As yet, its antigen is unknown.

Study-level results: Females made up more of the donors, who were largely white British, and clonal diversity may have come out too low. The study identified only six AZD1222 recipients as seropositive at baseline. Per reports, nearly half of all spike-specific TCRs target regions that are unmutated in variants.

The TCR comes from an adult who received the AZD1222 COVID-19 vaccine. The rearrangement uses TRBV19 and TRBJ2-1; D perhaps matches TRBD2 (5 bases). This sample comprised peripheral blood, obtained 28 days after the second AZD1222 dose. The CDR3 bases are TGTGCCAGTAGTATTTCCCCTAGCTTATATGAGCAGTTCTTC. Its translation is CASSISPSLYEQFF. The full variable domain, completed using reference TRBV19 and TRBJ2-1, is DGGITQSPKYLFRKEGQNVTLSCEQNLNHDAMYWYRQDPGQGLRLIYYSQIVNDFQKGDIAEGYSVSREKKESFPLTVTSAQKNPTAFYLCASSISPSLYEQFFGPGTRLTVL.